The rows below give T cell receptor beta chains drawn from one sample of a study of T cells in Graves' hyperthyroidism and ophthalmopathy. Each CDR3 protein gets one entry after TCRdb re-called the multiplex PCR reads with MiXCR. The sample records 550,000 to 600,000 distinct CDR3 sequences, 46% being singletons. Sequencing was performed on peripheral blood or thyroid tissue (not recorded which). The receptors were gathered from an adult woman with Graves' disease, either hyperthyroidism or ophthalmopathy (not recorded which). CDR3s include the opening cysteine and the closing phenylalanine or tryptophan. Each record gives: CDR3 protein, CDR3 DNA, clone size, V gene, D gene, J gene. D genes are given only for firm matches. Rows give clone size only sometimes, using once, few, many, or a class for an expanded clone.

CDR3 protein: CASSPHRFASGQEAFF; CDR3 DNA: TGTGCCAGCAGCCCCCACCGTTTTGCTAGCGGCCAGGAAGCTTTCTTT; clone size: few; V gene: TRBV7-8; D gene: .; J gene: TRBJ1-1
CDR3 protein: CASSLQHGTRWGYTF; CDR3 DNA: TGTGCCAGCAGTTTACAACACGGGACACGGTGGGGCTACACCTTC; clone size: few; V gene: TRBV28; D gene: .; J gene: TRBJ1-2
CDR3 protein: CASSLATGLAGYGWQETQYF; CDR3 DNA: TGTGCCAGCAGCTTAGCTACGGGGCTAGCGGGTTACGGATGGCAAGAGACCCAGTACTTC; clone size: .; V gene: TRBV7-2; D gene: TRBD2; J gene: TRBJ2-5
CDR3 protein: CASSFRTSGRAIEQYF; CDR3 DNA: TGTGCCAGCAGCTTCCGGACTAGCGGGAGGGCTATCGAGCAGTACTTC; clone size: .; V gene: TRBV7-6; D gene: TRBD2; J gene: TRBJ2-7
CDR3 protein: CAWDREDGYTF; CDR3 DNA: TGTGCCTGGGACAGGGAGGATGGCTACACCTTC; clone size: many; V gene: TRBV30; D gene: TRBD1; J gene: TRBJ1-2
CDR3 protein: CASRSKRGYTF; CDR3 DNA: TGTGCCAGCAGATCCAAACGAGGCTACACCTTC; clone size: few; V gene: TRBV12-3/TRBV12-4; D gene: .; J gene: TRBJ1-2
CDR3 protein: CASSQLVAGGPREQYF; CDR3 DNA: TGCGCCAGCAGCCAGCTTGTAGCGGGAGGGCCTCGAGAGCAGTACTTC; clone size: many; V gene: TRBV4-1; D gene: TRBD2; J gene: TRBJ2-7
CDR3 protein: CASSSTDEKLFF; CDR3 DNA: TGTGCCAGCAGCTCCACCGATGAAAAACTGTTTTTT; clone size: .; V gene: TRBV7-6; D gene: .; J gene: TRBJ1-4
CDR3 protein: CASSWRTSETSYEQYF; CDR3 DNA: TGTGCCAGCAGCTGGCGGACTAGCGAGACCTCCTACGAGCAGTACTTC; clone size: .; V gene: TRBV11-2; D gene: TRBD2; J gene: TRBJ2-7
CDR3 protein: CASGSTGMGNTEAFF; CDR3 DNA: TGTGCCAGCGGATCTACAGGGATGGGAAACACTGAAGCTTTCTTT; clone size: .; V gene: TRBV2; D gene: .; J gene: TRBJ1-1
CDR3 protein: CATLNYGYTF; CDR3 DNA: TGTGCCACCTTAAACTATGGCTACACCTTC; clone size: many; V gene: TRBV24-1; D gene: .; J gene: TRBJ1-2
CDR3 protein: CASSDDREDSNQPQHF; CDR3 DNA: TGTGCCAGCAGTGACGACAGGGAAGATAGCAATCAGCCCCAGCATTTT; clone size: many; V gene: TRBV12-3/TRBV12-4; D gene: TRBD1; J gene: TRBJ1-5
CDR3 protein: CSAFTRGWDYGYTF; CDR3 DNA: TGCAGTGCTTTTACCAGGGGTTGGGACTATGGCTACACCTTC; clone size: few; V gene: TRBV20-1; D gene: .; J gene: TRBJ1-2
CDR3 protein: CASSLASNYEQYF; CDR3 DNA: TGTGCCAGCTCGCTAGCGTCGAATTACGAGCAGTACTTC; clone size: many; V gene: TRBV11-2; D gene: .; J gene: TRBJ2-7
CDR3 protein: CASSLNRLYEQYF; CDR3 DNA: TGCGCCAGCAGCTTGAACAGACTCTACGAGCAGTACTTC; clone size: many; V gene: TRBV5-1; D gene: .; J gene: TRBJ2-7
CDR3 protein: CASSLPSSREAFF; CDR3 DNA: TGTGCCAGCAGCCTACCATCCTCACGAGAAGCTTTCTTT; clone size: many; V gene: TRBV5-8; D gene: .; J gene: TRBJ1-1
CDR3 protein: CASSLKARTYEQYF; CDR3 DNA: TGCGCCAGCAGCTTGAAGGCTAGAACCTACGAGCAGTACTTC; clone size: .; V gene: TRBV5-1; D gene: .; J gene: TRBJ2-7
CDR3 protein: CASSGAGQADEETQYF; CDR3 DNA: TGTGCCAGCAGTGGCGCGGGACAGGCCGACGAAGAGACCCAGTACTTC; clone size: .; V gene: TRBV25-1; D gene: TRBD1; J gene: TRBJ2-5
CDR3 protein: CSARSGTGWYGYTF; CDR3 DNA: TGCAGTGCGCGGTCCGGGACAGGGTGGTATGGCTACACCTTC; clone size: many; V gene: TRBV20-1; D gene: TRBD1; J gene: TRBJ1-2
CDR3 protein: CASTPGGFNTEAFF; CDR3 DNA: TGTGCCAGCACCCCGGGCGGGTTTAACACTGAAGCTTTCTTT; clone size: .; V gene: TRBV7-2; D gene: .; J gene: TRBJ1-1
CDR3 protein: CAISGRMNTEAFF; CDR3 DNA: TGTGCCATCAGCGGACGGATGAACACTGAAGCTTTCTTT; clone size: .; V gene: TRBV10-3; D gene: .; J gene: TRBJ1-1
CDR3 protein: CASSPRRDTGELFF; CDR3 DNA: TGTGCCAGCAGCCCCCGCCGGGACACCGGGGAGCTGTTTTTT; clone size: .; V gene: TRBV9; D gene: .; J gene: TRBJ2-2
CDR3 protein: CSASPRQGRYEQYF; CDR3 DNA: TGCAGTGCTTCTCCCCGACAGGGAAGGTACGAGCAGTACTTC; clone size: .; V gene: TRBV20-1; D gene: TRBD1; J gene: TRBJ2-7
CDR3 protein: CASSYSNRPDRGGGYTF; CDR3 DNA: TGTGCCAGCAGTTACTCGAACCGACCTGACAGGGGAGGCGGCTACACCTTC; clone size: few; V gene: TRBV6-6; D gene: TRBD1; J gene: TRBJ1-2
CDR3 protein: CAWSVVGPYEQYF; CDR3 DNA: TGTGCCTGGAGTGTGGTGGGGCCCTACGAGCAGTACTTC; clone size: .; V gene: TRBV30; D gene: .; J gene: TRBJ2-7
CDR3 protein: CSMQGIGTEAFF; CDR3 DNA: TGCAGCATGCAGGGTATCGGCACTGAAGCTTTCTTT; clone size: .; V gene: TRBV29-1; D gene: .; J gene: TRBJ1-1
CDR3 protein: CASRDRDTQYF; CDR3 DNA: TGTGCCAGCAGGGACAGGGATACGCAGTATTTT; clone size: .; V gene: TRBV2; D gene: TRBD1; J gene: TRBJ2-3
CDR3 protein: CATSGRDRAEQYF; CDR3 DNA: TGTGCCACCAGTGGCCGGGACAGAGCCGAGCAGTACTTC; clone size: .; V gene: TRBV24-1; D gene: TRBD1; J gene: TRBJ2-7
CDR3 protein: CASSLTGVMNTEAFF; CDR3 DNA: TGCGCCAGCAGCTTGACCGGTGTCATGAACACTGAAGCTTTCTTT; clone size: many; V gene: TRBV5-1; D gene: .; J gene: TRBJ1-1
CDR3 protein: CATEQGIYQPQHF; CDR3 DNA: TGTGCCACCGAACAAGGTATTTACCAGCCCCAGCATTTT; clone size: .; V gene: TRBV19; D gene: .; J gene: TRBJ1-5
CDR3 protein: CSARESGQVGQPQHF; CDR3 DNA: TGCAGTGCTAGAGAGAGTGGGCAGGTAGGGCAGCCCCAGCATTTT; clone size: .; V gene: TRBV20-1; D gene: .; J gene: TRBJ1-5
CDR3 protein: CAISDHGTGVNQPQHF; CDR3 DNA: TGTGCCATCAGTGACCACGGGACAGGGGTGAATCAGCCCCAGCATTTT; clone size: many; V gene: TRBV10-3; D gene: TRBD1; J gene: TRBJ1-5
CDR3 protein: CASLRQGAAENTEAFF; CDR3 DNA: TGTGCCAGTCTTAGACAGGGGGCGGCGGAGAACACTGAAGCTTTCTTT; clone size: .; V gene: TRBV19; D gene: TRBD1; J gene: TRBJ1-1
CDR3 protein: CASSHGSYRGGYTF; CDR3 DNA: TGTGCCAGCAGCCACGGCTCGTACAGGGGAGGCTACACCTTC; clone size: few; V gene: TRBV7-9; D gene: TRBD1; J gene: TRBJ1-2
CDR3 protein: CALVVRAYEQYF; CDR3 DNA: TGTGCACTAGTGGTGAGGGCCTACGAGCAGTACTTC; clone size: .; V gene: TRBV30; D gene: .; J gene: TRBJ2-7
CDR3 protein: CASSAGYNEQFF; CDR3 DNA: TGTGCCAGTAGTGCGGGTTACAATGAGCAGTTCTTC; clone size: .; V gene: TRBV19; D gene: .; J gene: TRBJ2-1
CDR3 protein: CASSLRSVGYTF; CDR3 DNA: TGTGCCAGCAGTTTACGGTCTGTCGGCTACACCTTC; clone size: few; V gene: TRBV28; D gene: .; J gene: TRBJ1-2
CDR3 protein: CAISATDRWSQPQHF; CDR3 DNA: TGTGCCATCAGTGCTACGGACAGGTGGAGTCAGCCCCAGCATTTT; clone size: .; V gene: TRBV10-3; D gene: TRBD1; J gene: TRBJ1-5
CDR3 protein: CASSSDGHNEQFF; CDR3 DNA: TGCGCCAGCAGCTCCGACGGTCACAATGAGCAGTTCTTC; clone size: .; V gene: TRBV5-1; D gene: .; J gene: TRBJ2-1
CDR3 protein: CASSSGRSRNQETQYF; CDR3 DNA: TGTGCCAGCAGCTCCGGACGTAGCAGGAACCAAGAGACCCAGTACTTC; clone size: .; V gene: TRBV7-3; D gene: .; J gene: TRBJ2-5
CDR3 protein: CATSDLGFTRGELFF; CDR3 DNA: TGTGCCACCAGTGATTTGGGCTTTACAAGGGGGGAGCTGTTTTTT; clone size: once; V gene: TRBV24-1; D gene: .; J gene: TRBJ2-2
CDR3 protein: CASSPTRGAGGRQETQYF; CDR3 DNA: TGTGCCAGCAGCCCCACTAGAGGCGCGGGAGGGAGGCAAGAGACCCAGTACTTC; clone size: many; V gene: TRBV7-9; D gene: TRBD2; J gene: TRBJ2-5
CDR3 protein: CASSLSGADGYTF; CDR3 DNA: TGTGCCAGCAGTTTATCAGGGGCGGATGGCTACACCTTC; clone size: .; V gene: TRBV7-9; D gene: .; J gene: TRBJ1-2
CDR3 protein: CSAIGQGGVRPQHF; CDR3 DNA: TGCAGTGCTATCGGCCAGGGGGGGGTTCGTCCCCAGCATTTT; clone size: .; V gene: TRBV20-1; D gene: TRBD1; J gene: TRBJ1-5
CDR3 protein: CASSVHWDRANSPLHF; CDR3 DNA: TGTGCCAGCAGCGTCCACTGGGACAGGGCCAATTCACCCCTCCACTTT; clone size: .; V gene: TRBV9; D gene: TRBD1; J gene: TRBJ1-6
CDR3 protein: CAWSVGGYGYTF; CDR3 DNA: TGTGCCTGGAGTGTGGGGGGCTATGGCTACACCTTC; clone size: few; V gene: TRBV30; D gene: .; J gene: TRBJ1-2
CDR3 protein: CASTNVLTF; CDR3 DNA: TGTGCCAGTACCAACGTCCTGACTTTC; clone size: .; V gene: TRBV19; D gene: .; J gene: TRBJ2-6